These T cell receptor beta chains were read from a single sample in a study of cytomegalovirus exposure and HLA in healthy donors. Profiling relied on immunoSEQ multiplex PCR, and the TCRdb table lists in-frame clones only, not all of them. This sample has fewer than 120,000 clones, with roughly 87% found just once. Sequencing was done on a sample of PBMCs. The source of these receptors is a woman younger than 30 in good health and CMV-seronegative. Each CDR3 is given with its conserved first and last residue. Fields, in order: D gene, J gene, V gene, clone size, CDR3 protein, CDR3 DNA. A D gene is named only where the DNA matches it firmly. Expanded clones are given a class, and other clones once, few, many or no size at all.

D gene: TRBD1
J gene: TRBJ2-7
V gene: TRBV18
clone size: once
CDR3 protein: CASSPGQGVYEQYF
CDR3 DNA: TGTGCCAGCTCACCCGGACAGGGTGTATACGAGCAGTACTTC

D gene: NA
J gene: TRBJ1-3
V gene: TRBV6-6
clone size: NA
CDR3 protein: CASSYSAGSGNTIYF
CDR3 DNA: TGTGCCAGCAGTTACTCCGCGGGTTCTGGAAACACCATATATTTT

D gene: NA
J gene: TRBJ2-1
V gene: TRBV11-3
clone size: NA
CDR3 protein: CASSQKNGGHNEQFF
CDR3 DNA: TGTGCCAGCAGTCAAAAGAACGGGGGACACAATGAGCAGTTCTTC

D gene: NA
J gene: TRBJ1-1
V gene: TRBV5-1
clone size: NA
CDR3 protein: CASSLGLQGITEAFF
CDR3 DNA: TGCGCCAGCAGCTTGGGGCTGCAGGGGATAACTGAAGCTTTCTTT

D gene: NA
J gene: TRBJ1-1
V gene: TRBV28
clone size: NA
CDR3 protein: CASSSLTEMNTEAFF
CDR3 DNA: TGTGCCAGCAGTTCCTTGACAGAAATGAACACTGAAGCTTTCTTT

D gene: TRBD2
J gene: TRBJ2-5
V gene: TRBV9
clone size: NA
CDR3 protein: CASTVAGGTQETQYF
CDR3 DNA: TGTGCCAGCACCGTAGCGGGAGGAACCCAAGAGACCCAGTACTTC

D gene: TRBD1
J gene: TRBJ2-1
V gene: TRBV5-1
clone size: NA
CDR3 protein: CASSLVGGGNEQFF
CDR3 DNA: TGCGCCAGCAGCTTGGTAGGGGGCGGCAATGAGCAGTTCTTC

D gene: NA
J gene: TRBJ1-2
V gene: TRBV5-1
clone size: NA
CDR3 protein: CASSLATGNYGYTF
CDR3 DNA: TGCGCCAGCAGCTTGGCGACAGGCAACTATGGCTACACCTTC

D gene: NA
J gene: TRBJ2-1
V gene: TRBV11-3
clone size: NA
CDR3 protein: CASSLGSGHEQFF
CDR3 DNA: TGTGCCAGCAGCTTAGGCAGCGGGCACGAGCAGTTCTTC

D gene: TRBD1
J gene: TRBJ1-2
V gene: TRBV29-1
clone size: NA
CDR3 protein: CSAKGQIYGYTF
CDR3 DNA: TGCAGCGCAAAGGGACAGATCTATGGCTACACCTTC

D gene: TRBD1
J gene: TRBJ1-1
V gene: TRBV9
clone size: NA
CDR3 protein: CASSFRQGSEAFF
CDR3 DNA: TGTGCCAGCAGCTTTCGACAGGGCAGTGAAGCTTTCTTT

D gene: TRBD1
J gene: TRBJ1-2
V gene: TRBV28
clone size: few
CDR3 protein: CASSFTGVYGYTF
CDR3 DNA: TGTGCCAGCAGTTTTACAGGGGTCTATGGCTACACCTTC

D gene: TRBD1
J gene: TRBJ1-4
V gene: TRBV5-1
clone size: NA
CDR3 protein: CASSLAEQGTNEKLFF
CDR3 DNA: TGCGCCAGCAGCTTGGCCGAACAGGGGACTAATGAAAAACTGTTTTTT

D gene: TRBD2
J gene: TRBJ2-1
V gene: TRBV7-2
clone size: NA
CDR3 protein: CASSAGPSTSGYNEQFF
CDR3 DNA: TGTGCCAGCAGCGCCGGTCCGAGTACTAGCGGTTACAATGAGCAGTTCTTC

D gene: NA
J gene: TRBJ2-2
V gene: TRBV7-3
clone size: NA
CDR3 protein: CASSPTGGSNTGELFF
CDR3 DNA: TGTGCCAGCAGCCCGACCGGAGGCTCGAACACCGGGGAGCTGTTTTTT

D gene: TRBD2
J gene: TRBJ2-1
V gene: TRBV7-2
clone size: NA
CDR3 protein: CASSLSGTPYNEQFF
CDR3 DNA: TGTGCCAGCAGCTTAAGCGGGACCCCCTACAATGAGCAGTTCTTC

D gene: TRBD2
J gene: TRBJ2-7
V gene: TRBV9
clone size: NA
CDR3 protein: CASSALGGAGAYEQYF
CDR3 DNA: TGTGCCAGCAGCGCCCTCGGCGGAGCGGGGGCCTACGAGCAGTACTTC

D gene: NA
J gene: TRBJ2-3
V gene: TRBV30
clone size: NA
CDR3 protein: CAWSAVDTQYF
CDR3 DNA: TGTGCCTGGAGTGCGGTTGATACGCAGTATTTT

D gene: TRBD1
J gene: TRBJ1-6
V gene: TRBV7-2
clone size: NA
CDR3 protein: CASSQRGGQSYNSPLHF
CDR3 DNA: TGTGCCAGCAGCCAACGAGGGGGACAGAGTTATAATTCACCCCTCCACTTT

D gene: NA
J gene: TRBJ2-3
V gene: TRBV2
clone size: NA
CDR3 protein: CASSEGDGRTDTQYF
CDR3 DNA: TGTGCCAGCAGTGAGGGGGACGGGAGAACAGATACGCAGTATTTT

D gene: TRBD1
J gene: TRBJ1-2
V gene: TRBV6-1
clone size: NA
CDR3 protein: CASSAPAGTGSLPYGYTF
CDR3 DNA: TGTGCCAGCAGTGCACCCGCCGGGACAGGTTCTTTACCCTATGGCTACACCTTC

D gene: TRBD2
J gene: TRBJ2-3
V gene: TRBV10-3
clone size: NA
CDR3 protein: CAISGGGGTDTQYF
CDR3 DNA: TGTGCCATCAGTGGGGGAGGGGGCACAGATACGCAGTATTTT

D gene: NA
J gene: TRBJ2-1
V gene: TRBV28
clone size: NA
CDR3 protein: CASSSGAAYNEQFF
CDR3 DNA: TGTGCCAGCAGTTCAGGGGCGGCCTACAATGAGCAGTTCTTC

D gene: TRBD1
J gene: TRBJ1-4
V gene: TRBV4-2
clone size: NA
CDR3 protein: CASSQVGGGKEEKLFF
CDR3 DNA: TGTGCCAGCAGCCAAGTAGGAGGGGGCAAAGAGGAAAAACTGTTTTTT

D gene: TRBD2
J gene: TRBJ2-3
V gene: TRBV4-1
clone size: NA
CDR3 protein: CASSSGGAQDTQYF
CDR3 DNA: TGCGCCAGCAGTAGCGGGGGGGCGCAAGATACGCAGTATTTT

D gene: TRBD1
J gene: TRBJ1-3
V gene: TRBV6-5
clone size: NA
CDR3 protein: CASSQKTGAGNTIYF
CDR3 DNA: TGTGCCAGCAGCCAAAAGACAGGGGCTGGAAACACCATATATTTT

D gene: NA
J gene: TRBJ1-1
V gene: TRBV19
clone size: NA
CDR3 protein: CASSGLTVMNTEAFF
CDR3 DNA: TGTGCCAGTAGTGGATTGACAGTCATGAACACTGAAGCTTTCTTT

D gene: NA
J gene: TRBJ2-7
V gene: TRBV5-6
clone size: NA
CDR3 protein: CASSLSGTGTYEQYF
CDR3 DNA: TGTGCCAGCAGCTTGTCCGGGACTGGGACCTACGAGCAGTACTTC

D gene: TRBD1
J gene: TRBJ2-1
V gene: TRBV18
clone size: NA
CDR3 protein: CASSPPETGGFDEQFF
CDR3 DNA: TGTGCCAGCTCACCACCGGAGACAGGGGGGTTCGATGAGCAGTTCTTC

D gene: TRBD1
J gene: TRBJ1-5
V gene: TRBV25-1
clone size: NA
CDR3 protein: CASSDGQGAYQPQHF
CDR3 DNA: TGTGCCAGCAGTGATGGACAGGGGGCATATCAGCCCCAGCATTTT

D gene: NA
J gene: TRBJ1-1
V gene: TRBV11-2
clone size: once
CDR3 protein: CASSLDRRPGAFF
CDR3 DNA: TGTGCCAGCAGCTTAGATCGAAGGCCGGGGGCTTTCTTT

D gene: NA
J gene: TRBJ2-3
V gene: TRBV19
clone size: NA
CDR3 protein: CASNTQSEAQYF
CDR3 DNA: TGTGCCAGTAACACGCAATCGGAGGCGCAGTATTTT

D gene: NA
J gene: TRBJ2-1
V gene: TRBV30
clone size: once
CDR3 protein: CAWSVSNEQFF
CDR3 DNA: TGTGCCTGGAGTGTTTCGAATGAGCAGTTCTTC

D gene: TRBD1
J gene: TRBJ2-3
V gene: TRBV7-2
clone size: NA
CDR3 protein: CASSLPGQATQYF
CDR3 DNA: TGTGCCAGCAGCTTACCGGGACAGGCGACGCAGTATTTT

D gene: NA
J gene: TRBJ2-3
V gene: TRBV9
clone size: NA
CDR3 protein: CASSLSTDTQYF
CDR3 DNA: TGTGCCAGCAGCCTAAGCACAGATACGCAGTATTTT

D gene: TRBD1
J gene: TRBJ1-1
V gene: TRBV28
clone size: once
CDR3 protein: CASSLSPRQGAAAFF
CDR3 DNA: TGTGCCAGCAGTTTATCCCCAAGACAGGGGGCCGCAGCTTTCTTT

D gene: NA
J gene: TRBJ2-3
V gene: TRBV28
clone size: NA
CDR3 protein: CASTQPPGVGTDTQYF
CDR3 DNA: TGTGCCAGCACCCAACCGCCGGGGGTGGGCACAGATACGCAGTATTTT

D gene: NA
J gene: TRBJ2-3
V gene: TRBV20-1
clone size: NA
CDR3 protein: CSAQGGGGQYF
CDR3 DNA: TGCAGTGCTCAAGGCGGCGGAGGGCAGTATTTT

D gene: NA
J gene: TRBJ1-1
V gene: TRBV28
clone size: NA
CDR3 protein: CASKDSNTEAFF
CDR3 DNA: TGTGCCAGCAAGGACAGCAACACTGAAGCTTTCTTT

D gene: NA
J gene: TRBJ2-3
V gene: TRBV19
clone size: NA
CDR3 protein: CASSIGVSTDTQYF
CDR3 DNA: TGTGCCAGTAGTATAGGCGTCTCCACAGATACGCAGTATTTT

D gene: NA
J gene: TRBJ2-7
V gene: TRBV7-9
clone size: once
CDR3 protein: CASSGDAGDEQYF
CDR3 DNA: TGTGCCAGCAGCGGGGACGCAGGGGACGAGCAGTACTTC

D gene: TRBD1
J gene: TRBJ2-7
V gene: TRBV9
clone size: NA
CDR3 protein: CASSPQGTGDYEQYF
CDR3 DNA: TGTGCCAGCAGCCCCCAAGGGACAGGGGACTACGAGCAGTACTTC

D gene: NA
J gene: TRBJ2-7
V gene: TRBV7-9
clone size: NA
CDR3 protein: CASSPAGLETYEQYF
CDR3 DNA: TGTGCCAGCAGCCCGGCCGGACTCGAGACCTACGAGCAGTACTTC

D gene: NA
J gene: TRBJ2-7
V gene: TRBV15
clone size: NA
CDR3 protein: CATRGGNSYEQYF
CDR3 DNA: TGTGCCACCAGGGGCGGGAACTCCTACGAGCAGTACTTC

D gene: TRBD1
J gene: TRBJ2-3
V gene: TRBV5-1
clone size: NA
CDR3 protein: CASKGTRDRYTDTQYF
CDR3 DNA: TGCGCCAGCAAAGGGACCAGGGACAGATACACAGATACGCAGTATTTT

D gene: NA
J gene: TRBJ2-7
V gene: TRBV7-2
clone size: NA
CDR3 protein: CASSLGGHSYEQYF
CDR3 DNA: TGTGCCAGCAGCTTAGGGGGCCACTCCTACGAGCAGTACTTC

D gene: TRBD1
J gene: TRBJ1-1
V gene: TRBV27
clone size: NA
CDR3 protein: CASTLQGSTEAFF
CDR3 DNA: TGTGCCAGCACCCTACAGGGGAGCACTGAAGCTTTCTTT

D gene: TRBD1
J gene: TRBJ1-5
V gene: TRBV12-5
clone size: NA
CDR3 protein: CASARRDRDKQPQHF
CDR3 DNA: TGTGCTAGTGCTCGCCGGGACAGGGATAAACAGCCCCAGCATTTT

D gene: NA
J gene: TRBJ1-1
V gene: TRBV27
clone size: NA
CDR3 protein: CASSLSRQAEAFF
CDR3 DNA: TGTGCCAGCAGTTTATCCAGGCAGGCTGAAGCTTTCTTT

D gene: NA
J gene: TRBJ2-4
V gene: TRBV19
clone size: NA
CDR3 protein: CASRTTYTGQGIQYF
CDR3 DNA: TGTGCCAGTAGGACTACCTATACAGGGCAGGGCATTCAGTACTTC

D gene: TRBD1
J gene: TRBJ2-2
V gene: TRBV7-9
clone size: NA
CDR3 protein: CASPPEGTGGRTGELFF
CDR3 DNA: TGTGCCAGCCCCCCGGAGGGAACAGGGGGTAGGACCGGGGAGCTGTTTTTT

D gene: NA
J gene: TRBJ1-2
V gene: TRBV7-3
clone size: NA
CDR3 protein: CASSPSGQTYGYTF
CDR3 DNA: TGTGCCAGCAGCCCCTCAGGGCAGACCTATGGCTACACCTTC